These 27 T cell receptor beta chains were sequenced from one sample in a study of molecular identifiers for immune sequencing clone quantification (dated by TCRdb to 2017 to 2018). The library came from PCR. Sequencing relied on a NextSeq 500. The public reads were run again by TCRdb, first through fastp at Q25 and then through MiXCR, and only productive beta chains were kept. Each CDR3 protein gets just one entry, which takes the most common genes and DNA from the rows behind it. The sample includes approximately 680,000 distinct CDR3 sequences, with over 25% observed a single time. About 0.84% of the sample rests with the top ten. Specimen: naive CD8+ T cells from blood, with Jurkat cell RNA spiked in. The intended sense of this specimen's cell subset or site label: FACS-sorted CD8+CD4-CCR7+CD45RA+ naive T cells. The receptors stem from a human donor in good health. Some libraries in this study had Jurkat cell RNA spiked in.

This clonotype was recorded only once. The chain couples TRBV10-3 to TRBJ2-7; tentatively, D is TRBD1 (6 bases). The V end lost 2 bases, the J end lost 0 bases, and 20 bases lay between the germline ends. The CDR3 has 18 residues. Germline CDR1 ENHRY, CDR2 SYGVKD. The CDR3: CAISEATGASRTSYEQYF. CDR3 sequence (DNA): TGTGCCATCAGTGAGGCGACAGGAGCTAGCAGAACCTCCTACGAGCAGTACTTC.

At least ten counts were recorded for this clonotype. V and J are TRBV7-9 and TRBJ1-5; tentative D call: TRBD1 (5 bases). Germline CDR1 SEHNR, CDR2 FQNEAQ (reference sequence). Trimming took 6 bases from V and 0 from J, leaving 18 bases between them. The CDR3 length is 17 residues. In DNA form, the CDR3 reads TGTGCCAGCAGTTCAGCCGGGGGACCTTATAGCAATCAGCCCCAGCATTTT. As protein: CASSSAGGPYSNQPQHF.

This clonotype was counted at least ten times. V usage is TRBV27 and J usage is TRBJ2-4; D unclear. The CDR3 runs to 13 residues. Trimming took off 4 bases at V and 0 bases at J, with 4 bases between the two ends. Germline CDR1 reads MNHEY; CDR2 reads SMNVEV (reference sequence). The CDR3 DNA reads TGTGCCAGCAGTTCGGTAGCCAAAAACATTCAGTACTTC. It codes for CASSSVAKNIQYF.

This clonotype showed up many times. The chain is built from TRBV28 and TRBJ2-7; no definite D call. Per germline, CDR1 MDHEN and CDR2 SYDVKM. The CDR3 runs to 14 residues. The V and J ends lost 6 bases and 10 bases respectively, with 22 bases between them. The CDR3 loop is CASSPTTDPGGQYF. DNA for the CDR3: TGTGCCAGCAGCCCCACCACGGACCCAGGCGGCCAGTACTTC. The complete variable domain, with remaining parts taken from reference TRBV28 and TRBJ2-7, reads DVKVTQSSRYLVKRTGEKVFLECVQDMDHENMFWYRQDPGLGLRLIYFSYDVKMKEKGDIPEGYSVSREKKERFSLILESASTNQTSMYLCASSPTTDPGGQYFGPGTRLTVT.

Points on this clonotype: This could be a read error, since a much larger clone is one nucleotide away. V gene TRBV19 combines with J gene TRBJ2-1; D not certain. Trimming removed 4 bases at V and 6 bases at J, with 13 bases between. Germline CDR1 LNHDA, CDR2 SQIVND (reference sequence). This CDR3 has 14 residues. The CDR3 region has the DNA TGTGCCAGTAGTAGTCGCGGTCCCCCCAATGAGCAGTTCTTC. Its translation: CASSSRGPPNEQFF.

This clonotype was seen ten or more times. The chain uses TRBV4-2 and TRBJ1-4; 8 bases are shared with TRBD1. The CDR3 runs to 13 residues. The V gene's germline CDR1 is LGHNA and CDR2 YNFKEQ. V trimming: 5 bases; J trimming: 8 bases; junction bases outside the gene matches: 4. The CDR3 sequence: CASSMTGDEKLFF. CDR3 DNA: TGTGCCAGCAGCATGACAGGGGACGAAAAACTGTTTTTT.

This sequence joins TRBV14 and TRBJ2-7; either TRBD1 or TRBD2 may fit D (5 bases each). V lost 2 bases, J lost 4 bases, and 12 bases lay in between. Looked up from germline, CDR1 is SGHDN and CDR2 is FVKESK. This CDR3 comprises 14 residues. The CDR3 here is CASSQIGASYEQYF. The DNA of the CDR3 is TGTGCCAGCAGCCAAATCGGGGCCTCTTACGAGCAGTACTTC.

The chain recombines TRBV10-3 with TRBJ2-7, with TRBD1 identical over 8 bases. Germline V lookup: CDR1 ENHRY, CDR2 SYGVKD. The CDR3 sequence is 16 residues long. With 2 bases clipped from V and 0 bases from J, the junction kept 6 bases outside the gene matches. CDR3 DNA sequence: TGTGCCATCAGTGAGCCGGACAGGGCGAGCTCCTACGAGCAGTACTTC. As protein: CAISEPDRASSYEQYF.

This clonotype was counted ten times or more. V is TRBV27 and J is TRBJ2-7, with 9 bases matching TRBD2. This CDR3 is 15 amino acids long. The ends lost 7 bases at V and 2 bases at J; junction bases unmatched: 9. Germline loops: CDR1 MNHEY, CDR2 SMNVEV (reference sequence). CDR3 sequence (DNA): TGTGCCAGCACCATTAGCGGGGGCCTACCCTACGAGCAGTACTTC. Residues: CASTISGGLPYEQYF.

Many counts were recorded for this clonotype. This rearrangement joins TRBV11-1 to TRBJ2-6, with 7 bases identical to TRBD1. From germline, CDR1 is SGHAT and CDR2 FQDESV (reference sequence). This CDR3 has 16 amino acids. V lost 0 bases, J lost 2 bases, and 1 base stayed unmatched. The CDR3 DNA follows: TGTGCCAGCAGCTTAGCGAGGGGGCCTGGGGCCAACGTCCTGACTTTC. Encoded protein: CASSLARGPGANVLTF.

Concerning this clonotype: This may be a read error: a much more frequent sequence differs by one nucleotide. The V call is TRBV5-1, the J call TRBJ2-7; D might be TRBD2 (5 bases). This CDR3 has 12 amino acids. The germline V gene has CDR1 SGHRS and CDR2 YFSETQ. V was shortened by 4 bases and J by 6 bases, with 11 bases between the two germline ends. This CDR3 reads CASSGRGSEQYF. In DNA, the CDR3 is TGCGCCAGCAGCGGACGGGGTTCCGAGCAGTACTTC.

This clonotype was seen many times. The chain carries TRBV7-6 and TRBJ1-4; D is unresolved. Germline lookup yields CDR1 SGHVS and CDR2 FNYEAQ. This CDR3 comprises 14 residues. With 2 bases removed from V and 6 bases from J, the gap between germline ends came to 10 bases. The CDR3 nucleotides are TGTGCCAGCAGCTTATTTTACGGGGATGAAAAACTGTTTTTT. This codes for CASSLFYGDEKLFF.

This clonotype occurred many times. This sequence joins TRBV9 and TRBJ2-3; 10 bases are a match to TRBD2. CDR1 and CDR2 from the germline V gene are SGDLS and YYNGEE. V shed 0 bases and J 4 bases; nucleotides not matched to a gene: 11. CDR3 length: 18 amino acids. Written as DNA, the CDR3 is TGTGCCAGCAGCGTAGTAGGATCTAGCGGGAGATACCCAGATACGCAGTATTTT. Its protein is CASSVVGSSGRYPDTQYF.

This clonotype has a handful of counts. The V gene is TRBV4-1, the J gene TRBJ2-5; maybe TRBD1 (6 bases). CDR1 is MGHRA and CDR2 is YSYEKL in the germline V gene. Trimming took 5 bases from V and 2 from J, leaving 15 bases between them. The CDR3 contains 15 residues. CDR3 coding DNA: TGCGCCAGCAGCTATAGGGACAATCCGCAAGAGACCCAGTACTTC. This translates into CASSYRDNPQETQYF.

In the case of this clonotype: A much bigger clone sits one base away, suggesting this may be a read error. The chain joins TRBV19 to TRBJ2-7, with D tentatively TRBD1 (5 bases). Germline CDR1 LNHDA, CDR2 SQIVND (reference sequence). V lost 10 bases, J lost 3 bases, and 16 bases lay in between. CDR3 length equals 13 residues. The CDR3 DNA reads as TGTGCCACGAGCTGGGGCGCCAGCTACGAGCAGTACTTC. It encodes CATSWGASYEQYF.

CDR3 residues: CSARVSGTGYEQYF. CDR3 in DNA: TGCAGTGCTAGAGTGTCCGGGACAGGTTACGAGCAGTACTTC. V is TRBV20-1 and J is TRBJ2-7, with TRBD1 matching over 8 bases. Germline V CDR1 and CDR2: DFQATT, SNEGSKA (reference sequence). V lost 1 base, J lost 4 bases, and 6 bases stayed unmatched. The CDR3 spans 14 residues.

This clonotype has ten or more counts. V is TRBV28 and J is TRBJ2-7; weak D call: TRBD2 (6 bases). Trimming stripped 5 bases from V and 3 bases from J, with 11 bases between. The CDR3 has 13 residues. Germline V CDR1 and CDR2: MDHEN, SYDVKM. The CDR3 nucleotides read TGTGCCAGCAGTGCGAAGACTAGCTACGAGCAGTACTTC. As protein: CASSAKTSYEQYF.

This CDR3 reads CASTNLRTGGLFSSTDTQYF. The CDR3 DNA sequence: TGTGCCAGCACTAATCTTAGGACAGGGGGCTTATTCTCTAGCACAGATACGCAGTATTTT. The chain couples TRBV6-1 to TRBJ2-3, with TRBD1 matching 11 bases. V dropped 7 bases and J dropped 0; count of bases not matched to a gene: 18. Germline V gene sequence: CDR1 MNHNS, CDR2 SASEGT. This CDR3 has 20 residues.

In this sample, this clonotype turned up many times. The chain recombines TRBV4-1 with TRBJ1-5; D unresolved. This CDR3 spans 15 amino acids. Trimming stripped 1 base from V and 1 base from J, with 8 bases between. In germline, CDR1 is MGHRA, CDR2 YSYEKL. CDR3 residues: CASSQVSGSNQPQHF. CDR3 sequence (DNA): TGCGCCAGCAGCCAAGTCAGTGGAAGCAATCAGCCCCAGCATTTT.

In this sample, this clonotype turned up many times. V usage is TRBV5-1 and J usage is TRBJ2-7; TRBD1 might be the D (6 bases). The germline CDR1 and CDR2 sequences are SGHRS and YFSETQ. V was clipped by 4 bases and J by 5 bases, with 16 bases between them. CDR3 length equals 14 residues. This CDR3 is CASSPTGTPDEQYF. The CDR3 bases are TGCGCCAGCAGCCCCACCGGGACACCAGACGAGCAGTACTTC.

With respect to this clonotype: Since a much larger clone is just one base distant, this may be a read error. The chain recombines TRBV27 with TRBJ1-4; D ambiguous. In germline, CDR1 is MNHEY, CDR2 SMNVEV (reference sequence). The CDR3 loop spans 12 amino acids. Trimming removed 3 bases at V and 4 bases at J, with 3 bases between. The CDR3 reads CASSFLNEKLFF. CDR3 coding DNA: TGTGCCAGCAGTTTTCTTAATGAAAAACTGTTTTTT. Full variable domain (rest looked up from reference TRBV27 and TRBJ1-4): EAQVTQNPRYLITVTGKKLTVTCSQNMNHEYMSWYRQDPGLGLRQIYYSMNVEVTDKGDVPEGYKVSRKEKRNFPLILESPSPNQTSLYFCASSFLNEKLFFGSGTQLSVL.

Of note for this clonotype: A much larger clone differs from this one at a single base, so this may be a read error. The chain has TRBV20-1 and TRBJ2-5, with D possibly being TRBD2 (6 bases). The CDR3 is 15 amino acids. Germline V CDR1 and CDR2: DFQATT, SNEGSKA (reference sequence). CDR3 bases: TGCGGTGCTAGAGATCATCCGGGAGAGGGGGAGACCCAGTACTTC. Its protein product is CGARDHPGEGETQYF.

This clonotype was detected a few times. This rearrangement joins TRBV6-2 or TRBV6-3 to TRBJ2-7; possibly TRBD2 for D (6 bases). This CDR3 is 15 amino acids long. Germline CDR1 reads MNHEY; CDR2 reads SVGEGT. Between the trimmed V and J ends, which lost 2 bases and 2 bases, there was a span of 13 bases. Here the CDR3 reads CASSYRAGRPYEQYF. The CDR3 nucleotides read TGTGCCAGCAGTTACCGGGCAGGGAGGCCCTACGAGCAGTACTTC.

This rearrangement joins TRBV27 to TRBJ2-3, with D possibly TRBD2 on 6 matching bases. This CDR3 is built from 15 residues. Germline CDR1 MNHEY, CDR2 SMNVEV (reference sequence). Deletions cut 0 bases from V and 6 bases from J, with 13 bases between. As DNA, the CDR3 is TGTGCCAGCAGTTTATCTTGGGGGACTGGGGATACGCAGTATTTT. Translating gives CASSLSWGTGDTQYF.

Of note for this clonotype: A much larger clone lies one base from this, so it may be a read error. This sequence joins TRBV5-1 and TRBJ2-3; 9 nucleotides align to TRBD2. The CDR3 runs to 16 residues. CDR1 and CDR2 (germline): SGHRS, YFSETQ. The trim removed 2 bases at V and 0 bases at J, leaving 4 bases unmatched. The CDR3 region is CASSFGTSRSTDTQYF. CDR3 sequence (DNA): TGCGCCAGCAGCTTCGGGACTAGCCGAAGCACAGATACGCAGTATTTT.

The genes are TRBV19 and TRBJ1-5; D uncertain. With the DNA end fitting TRBJ2-3 better, the J assignment may be wrong. This CDR3 has 14 residues. Germline-derived CDR1 and CDR2 are LNHDA and SQIVND (reference sequence). The DNA of the CDR3 is TGTGCCAGTAGTATAGACAGCAGCAATCAGCCCCAGTATTTT. Translation gives CASSIDSSNQPQYF.

The genes are TRBV4-3 and TRBJ2-3; 9 bases fit TRBD2. This CDR3 is 17 amino acids long. Looked up from germline, CDR1 is LGHNA and CDR2 is YSLEER. V was pared by 0 bases and J by 2 bases, with 6 bases of the junction left unmatched. DNA for the CDR3: TGCGCCAGCAGCCAAGACCGGACTAGCGCTTACACAGATACGCAGTATTTT. Its protein is CASSQDRTSAYTDTQYF.